This T cell receptor (beta chain) was documented in a study of identical twins. CDR3 length equals 15 residues. Germline-derived CDR1 and CDR2 are DFQATT and SNEGSKA (reference sequence). Trimming cost V 8 bases and J 0 bases, with 18 bases left between them. TCRdb re-called the 5' RACE reads with MiXCR, one entry per CDR3 protein. This sample carries around 650,000 distinct CDR3 sequences, 7.1% of them seen once, and the ten largest clones take 1.6%. This clonotype was seen a handful of times. The same sample was also studied in work on yellow fever vaccine responses in identical twins.

This sequence was found in a woman aged 18-30 years in good health. This chain links TRBV20-1 with TRBJ2-3; D gene ambiguous. The specimen was PBMCs. DNA of the CDR3: TGCAGTACGACTGCATATACGGATAGCACAGATACGCAGTATTTT. Translated, it gives CSTTAYTDSTDTQYF.